The next 22 T cell receptor beta chains were all read from a single sample in a study of cytomegalovirus exposure and HLA in healthy donors. In the PCR, 60 Vbeta and 13 Jbeta primers were used. Sequencing was performed with immunoSEQ multiplex PCR; in TCRdb, only in-frame clones are kept and a portion is missing. The sample table sets out 150,000 to 250,000 clones. Sequenced input: PBMCs. All receptors derive from a boy aged 5-17 years in good health and CMV-seronegative.

The rearrangement links TRBV5-1 to TRBJ2-7, with D tentatively TRBD1 (6 bases). This CDR3 has 13 residues. The germline CDR1 and CDR2 sequences are SGHRS and YFSETQ. Trimming left V 5 bases short and J 2 bases short, with 11 bases between. CDR3 nucleotides: TGCGCCAGCAGACCTAGACAGGCCTACGAGCAGTACTTC. Its translation is CASRPRQAYEQYF.

The chain couples TRBV30 to TRBJ1-3; D remains ambiguous. Per the germline V gene, CDR1 is GTSNPN and CDR2 is SVGIG (reference sequence). This CDR3 region has 14 residues. V was clipped by 4 bases and J by 2 bases, with 12 bases between them. The CDR3 spells CAWKRGITGNTIYF. The CDR3 bases are TGTGCCTGGAAGCGGGGAATTACTGGAAACACCATATATTTT.

The chain carries TRBV27 and TRBJ1-2; D gene uncertain. CDR3 size: 14 residues. Per the germline V gene, CDR1 is MNHEY and CDR2 is SMNVEV (reference sequence). Deletions cut 5 bases from V and 4 bases from J, with 14 bases between. The CDR3 DNA is TGTGCCAGCAGTCCCCATGCGGCAAGCTATGGCTACACCTTC. Its translation is CASSPHAASYGYTF.

The chain has TRBV5-1 and TRBJ2-7; 9 bases line up with TRBD1. V lost 4 bases and J lost 6; bases outside the gene matches: 8. This CDR3 region has 14 residues. In germline, CDR1 is SGHRS, CDR2 YFSETQ. The CDR3 DNA is TGCGCCAGCAGCCCGACAGGGGGTGGTGCCGAGCAGTACTTC. This gives the protein CASSPTGGGAEQYF.

V usage is TRBV5-8 and J usage is TRBJ1-2; possible D gene TRBD1, 5 bases. V was trimmed by 0 bases and J by 3 bases, leaving 6 bases between them. The V gene's germline CDR1 is SGHTS and CDR2 YDEGEE. The CDR3 consists of 13 residues. The CDR3 coding sequence is TGTGCCAGCAGCTTGGGCAGGGACTATGGCTACACCTTC. Translating gives CASSLGRDYGYTF.

The gene calls are TRBV28 and TRBJ1-1; tentative D call: TRBD1 (5 bases). CDR1 is MDHEN and CDR2 is SYDVKM in the germline V gene. V dropped 5 bases and J dropped 3 bases, with 16 bases sitting between them. The CDR3 is 15 residues long. CDR3 sequence: CASSDVRGPHTEAFF. The CDR3 region has the DNA TGTGCCAGCAGTGATGTAAGGGGCCCGCACACTGAAGCTTTCTTT.

The J gene is TRBJ1-1, the V gene TRBV6-5; no firm D call. Looked up from germline, CDR1 is MNHEY and CDR2 is SVGAGI. This CDR3 contains 13 residues. With 4 bases removed from V and 3 bases from J, the gap between germline ends came to 9 bases. The CDR3 sequence: CASSSGEYTEAFF. The CDR3, as DNA: TGTGCCAGCAGTTCCGGGGAGTACACTGAAGCTTTCTTT.

The chain links TRBV7-8 to TRBJ1-4; 8 nucleotides match TRBD1. V shed 2 bases and J 6 bases; nucleotides not matched to a gene: 5. In germline, CDR1 is SGHVS, CDR2 FQNEAQ. The CDR3 runs 15 residues. The DNA for the CDR3 is TGTGCCAGCAGCTTATTTGGGACAGGAGATGAAAAACTGTTTTTT. It specifies CASSLFGTGDEKLFF. Filled out from reference TRBV7-8 and TRBJ1-4, the complete variable domain reads GAGVSQSPRYKVAKRGQDVALRCDPISGHVSLFWYQQALGQGPEFLTYFQNEAQLDKSGLPSDRFFAERPEGSVSTLKIQRTQQEDSAVYLCASSLFGTGDEKLFFGSGTQLSVL.

The chain carries TRBV13 and TRBJ2-5, with 7 bases identical to TRBD2. Germline values: CDR1 PRHDT, CDR2 FYEKMQ (reference sequence). CDR3 length equals 16 residues. V was pared by 5 bases and J by 1 base, with 10 bases of the junction left unmatched. CDR3 protein: CASSGAGRGFQETQYF. The DNA for the CDR3 is TGTGCCAGCAGCGGGGCAGGGAGGGGTTTCCAAGAGACCCAGTACTTC.

The rearrangement uses TRBV19 and TRBJ1-4, with TRBD1 identical over 7 bases. V lost 6 bases, J lost 3 bases, and 10 bases stayed unmatched. The germline V gene encodes CDR1 LNHDA and CDR2 SQIVND (reference sequence). The CDR3 is 16 amino acids. The CDR3 sequence is CASSRGGGTANEKLFF. The CDR3 nucleotides read TGTGCCAGTAGCCGTGGAGGGGGCACGGCTAATGAAAAACTGTTTTTT.

This chain uses TRBV11-2 with TRBJ2-1; tentatively, D is TRBD1 (5 bases). This CDR3 is built from 14 residues. Germline values: CDR1 SGHAT, CDR2 FQNNGV. V was clipped by 8 bases and J by 0 bases, with 11 bases between them. CDR3 loop: CASEADSSYNEQFF. CDR3 in DNA: TGTGCCAGCGAGGCTGACAGCTCCTACAATGAGCAGTTCTTC.

The chain recombines TRBV7-9 with TRBJ1-2; TRBD1 aligns across 7 bases. CDR3 length: 15 amino acids. Germline loops: CDR1 SEHNR, CDR2 FQNEAQ (reference sequence). With V trimmed by 1 base and J by 6 bases, 8 bases remained unmatched. The DNA of the CDR3 is TGTGCCAGCAGCTTAGAAGAGAGGACAGGAAATGGCTACACCTTC. Protein: CASSLEERTGNGYTF.

This rearrangement joins TRBV4-1 to TRBJ1-4, with TRBD1 identical over 7 bases. The CDR3 has 14 amino acids. From germline, CDR1 is MGHRA and CDR2 YSYEKL. V was pared by 6 bases and J by 5 bases, with 6 bases of the junction left unmatched. CDR3 bases: TGCGCCAGCAGGAAGACAGGGTTGAATGAAAAACTGTTTTTT. Translated, it gives CASRKTGLNEKLFF.

The rearrangement links TRBV30 to TRBJ2-7; possible D gene TRBD1, 6 bases. Germline values: CDR1 GTSNPN, CDR2 SVGIG (reference sequence). The CDR3 has 13 residues. Trimming pared 2 bases from V and 4 bases from J, leaving 12 bases between. CDR3 nucleotide sequence: TGTGCCTGGAGTCAGGGACATTGGTACGAGCAGTACTTC. Amino acid sequence: CAWSQGHWYEQYF.

The gene calls are TRBV30 and TRBJ2-3, with 8 nucleotides matching TRBD2. This CDR3 has 14 residues. J was trimmed by 4 bases and V by 2 bases; bases with no gene match: 5. Germline V gene lookup returns CDR1 GTSNPN and CDR2 SVGIG (reference sequence). The CDR3 nucleotides read TGTGCCTGGAGTAGAGCGGGGGCGGCAGATACGCAGTATTTT. This sequence encodes CAWSRAGAADTQYF.

The chain employs TRBV5-1 and TRBJ1-5; tentative D call: TRBD1 (5 bases). Germline lookup yields CDR1 SGHRS and CDR2 YFSETQ. The CDR3 consists of 13 residues. V lost 1 base and J lost 5, with 7 bases in between. The CDR3 nucleotides are TGCGCCAGCAGCTTGACCAGGGATCAGCCCCAGCATTTT. It specifies CASSLTRDQPQHF.

The chain is built from TRBV27 and TRBJ2-7, with D perhaps TRBD1 (6 bases). The CDR3 loop spans 15 amino acids. Per germline, CDR1 MNHEY and CDR2 SMNVEV (reference sequence). Trimming removed 7 bases at V and 5 bases at J, with 21 bases between. The CDR3 region is CASKLRDTGWDEQYF. In DNA form, the CDR3 reads TGTGCCAGCAAACTCCGGGACACCGGTTGGGACGAGCAGTACTTC.

The rearrangement uses TRBV6-5 and TRBJ2-3; D is uncertain. V lost 5 bases, J lost 2 bases, and 11 bases lay in between. Germline CDR1 reads MNHEY; CDR2 reads SVGAGI. The length of the CDR3 is 14 residues. The chain's CDR3 is CASSERVYTDTQYF. DNA for the CDR3: TGTGCCAGCAGTGAACGGGTCTACACAGATACGCAGTATTTT.

The chain joins TRBV7-9 to TRBJ1-1; D may be TRBD1 (5 bases). The V gene's germline CDR1 is SEHNR and CDR2 FQNEAQ (reference sequence). V was cut by 5 bases and J by 5 bases, with 18 bases left in between. The CDR3 loop spans 15 amino acids. The CDR3 sequence: CASSVSRDFGTEAFF. The CDR3 bases are TGTGCCAGCAGCGTCTCCAGGGACTTCGGGACTGAAGCTTTCTTT.

The rearrangement joins TRBV25-1 to TRBJ2-5; a possible D gene is TRBD2 (6 bases). Germline CDR1 and CDR2: MGHDK and SYGVNS. Trimming shortened V by 3 bases and J by 8 bases, and 13 bases separated the two germline ends. This CDR3 is 13 amino acids long. The DNA of the CDR3 is TGTGCCAGCAGTGAGGGACTCCCCAGAACCCAGTACTTC. As protein: CASSEGLPRTQYF.

V and J are TRBV9 and TRBJ2-5; TRBD2 is a possible D gene (5 bases). The CDR3 runs 15 residues. CDR1 and CDR2 (germline): SGDLS, YYNGEE. Trimming shortened V by 0 bases and J by 4 bases, and 13 bases separated the two germline ends. CDR3 loop: CASSVELGGGETQYF. CDR3 DNA: TGTGCCAGCAGCGTAGAACTAGGAGGAGGAGAGACCCAGTACTTC. The whole variable domain, filled in from reference TRBV9 and TRBJ2-5, reads DSGVTQTPKHLITATGQRVTLRCSPRSGDLSVYWYQQSLDQGLQFLIQYYNGEERAKGNILERFSAQQFPDLHSELNLSSLELGDSALYFCASSVELGGGETQYFGPGTRLLVL.

This chain joins TRBV28 and TRBJ2-5; no firm D call. V lost 5 bases, J lost 7 bases, and 11 bases lay in between. This CDR3 is 12 amino acids long. Germline CDR1 and CDR2: MDHEN and SYDVKM. This CDR3 reads CASSQLRMTQYF. The CDR3 DNA sequence: TGTGCCAGCAGTCAACTCCGTATGACCCAGTACTTC. The variable domain in full, completed from reference TRBV28 and TRBJ2-5, reads DVKVTQSSRYLVKRTGEKVFLECVQDMDHENMFWYRQDPGLGLRLIYFSYDVKMKEKGDIPEGYSVSREKKERFSLILESASTNQTSMYLCASSQLRMTQYFGPGTRLLVL.